This T cell receptor beta chain was identified in a study of blood T cell repertoires in COVID-19. Study summary: Acute and convalescent COVID-19 specimens originated in the United States, Italy and Spain.

Profiling relied on immunoSEQ multiplex PCR, and the TCRdb table lists in-frame clones only, not all of them. The table has fewer than 350,000 clones, roughly 85% seen once. Cohorts were determined from participant-reported clinical history. Germline-derived CDR1 and CDR2 are SGHTA and FQGNSA. V lost 5 bases and J 4 bases, leaving 17 bases between the germline ends. The CDR3 has 16 residues. The chain is built from TRBV7-2 and TRBJ2-2; possible D gene TRBD2, 5 bases. This clonotype originated in a woman aged 40 to 50 who had recovered from COVID-19. Sequenced: PBMCs or T cells enriched from blood (not recorded which). CDR3 sequence (DNA): TGTGCCAGCAGCCCCCTGGCTCTAGCAGGCACCGGGGAGCTGTTTTTT. Protein product: CASSPLALAGTGELFF.